The source of this TCR beta chain is a study of T cell responses to AZD1222 COVID-19 vaccine. Study results and caveats: Spike-spanning, vaccine-associated CD4 TCRs were dominant at 160-218 and 743-854. Repertoires in all cases were sampled only once the peak T cell response had passed.

For this clone: Its antigen is as yet unknown.

The CDR3 has 14 residues. V lost 7 bases and J lost 4; bases outside the gene matches: 6. CDR1 and CDR2 from the germline V gene are ENHRY and SYGVKD. Some clones are missing from TCRdb's copy, which holds only in-frame ones; the method was immunoSEQ multiplex PCR. Among about 120,000 clones listed, around 87% were seen once. Combined were second doses at about 4 or about 12 weeks. Sample: peripheral blood, taken 28 days after the second AZD1222 dose. The V gene is TRBV10-3, the J gene TRBJ2-5, with 10 bases that match TRBD1. This clonotype was sampled from an adult who received the AZD1222 COVID-19 vaccine. The CDR3 sequence: CAINGQGEGETQYF. The CDR3, as DNA: TGTGCCATCAATGGACAGGGGGAGGGAGAGACCCAGTACTTC.